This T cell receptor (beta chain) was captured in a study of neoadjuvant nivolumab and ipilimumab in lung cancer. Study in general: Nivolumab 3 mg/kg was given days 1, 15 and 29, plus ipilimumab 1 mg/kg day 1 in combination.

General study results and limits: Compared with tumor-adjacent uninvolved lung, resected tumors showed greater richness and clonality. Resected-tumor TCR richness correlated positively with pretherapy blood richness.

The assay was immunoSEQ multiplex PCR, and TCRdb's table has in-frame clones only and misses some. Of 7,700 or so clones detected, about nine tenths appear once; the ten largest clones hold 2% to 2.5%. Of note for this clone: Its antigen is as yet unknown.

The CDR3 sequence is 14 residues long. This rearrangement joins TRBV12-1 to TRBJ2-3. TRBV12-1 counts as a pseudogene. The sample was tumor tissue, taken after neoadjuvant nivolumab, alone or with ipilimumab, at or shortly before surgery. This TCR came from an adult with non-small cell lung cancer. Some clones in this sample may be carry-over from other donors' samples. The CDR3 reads CASSSPDKADTQYF. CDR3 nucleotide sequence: TGTGCCAGCAGCTCCCCCGATAAGGCAGATACGCAGTATTTT.